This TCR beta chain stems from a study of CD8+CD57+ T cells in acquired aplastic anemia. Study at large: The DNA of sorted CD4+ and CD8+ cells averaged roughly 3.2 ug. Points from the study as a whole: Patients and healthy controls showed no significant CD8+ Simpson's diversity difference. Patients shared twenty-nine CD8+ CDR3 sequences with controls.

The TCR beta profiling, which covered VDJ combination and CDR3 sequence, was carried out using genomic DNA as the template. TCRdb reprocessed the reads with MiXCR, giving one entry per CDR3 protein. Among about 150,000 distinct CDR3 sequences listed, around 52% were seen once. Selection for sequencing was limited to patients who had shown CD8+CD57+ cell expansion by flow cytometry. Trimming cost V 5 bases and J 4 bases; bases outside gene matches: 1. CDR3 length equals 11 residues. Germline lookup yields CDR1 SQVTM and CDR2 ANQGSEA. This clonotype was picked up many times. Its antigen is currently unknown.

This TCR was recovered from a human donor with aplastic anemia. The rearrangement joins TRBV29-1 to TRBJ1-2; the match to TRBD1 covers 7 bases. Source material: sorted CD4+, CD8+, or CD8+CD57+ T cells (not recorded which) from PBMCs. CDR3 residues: CSVRDSYGYTF. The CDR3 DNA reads TGCAGCGTTCGGGACAGCTATGGCTACACCTTC.